This T cell receptor beta chain was sequenced for a study of blood T cell repertoires in COVID-19. On the study more broadly: The origin of the acute and convalescent COVID-19 samples was the United States, Italy and Spain.

Produced via immunoSEQ multiplex PCR; TCRdb's table is partial and in-frame only. The table includes some 150,000 clones, 88% detected once. The CDR3 is made up of 20 amino acids. CDR1 and CDR2 (germline): KGHSH, LQKENI. The V end was cut by 1 base, the J end by 6 bases, with 25 bases between. This sequence joins TRBV18 and TRBJ1-6, with D tentatively TRBD1 (6 bases). This receptor was identified in a human donor in a cohort sampled during active COVID-19. Sequencing was performed on peripheral blood. CDR3 sequence (DNA): TGTGCCAGCTCACCACAAAATGCAAATGCAGGGGCGGTGACTAATTCACCCCTCCACTTT. Translated, it gives CASSPQNANAGAVTNSPLHF.